A single sample gave rise to the 30 T cell receptor beta chains below, sequenced in a study of shared T cell receptors in the human thymus. Here immunoSEQ multiplex PCR was the method, and the copy in TCRdb shows in-frame clones only, minus some. The sample gives some 400,000 clones, just under 95% of which show up once; approximately 0.018% is in the top ten. Sequencing was done on a sample of thymocytes. These TCRs come from a human donor.

The rearrangement uses TRBV19 and TRBJ2-7, with D perhaps matching TRBD1 (6 bases). The CDR3 is made up of 13 amino acids. Germline V gene lookup returns CDR1 LNHDA and CDR2 SQIVND (reference sequence). The V end was cut by 3 bases, the J end by 5 bases, with 11 bases between. The CDR3 DNA reads as TGTGCCAGTAGTATGGATACAGGGAACGAGCAGTACTTC. Its protein product is CASSMDTGNEQYF.

The chain employs TRBV30 and TRBJ2-1; 10 bases align to TRBD2. The CDR3 sequence is 14 residues long. Looked up from germline, CDR1 is GTSNPN and CDR2 is SVGIG (reference sequence). V trimming: 3 bases; J trimming: 8 bases; junction bases outside the gene matches: 7. The CDR3 region has the DNA TGTGCCTGGAGCGGCCTAGCGGGAGAGGATGAGCAGTTCTTC. Its translation is CAWSGLAGEDEQFF.

This chain connects TRBV18 to TRBJ2-1; unclear D gene. V was cut by 1 base and J by 7 bases, with 11 bases left in between. The CDR3 covers 14 residues. Germline CDR1 KGHSH, CDR2 LQKENI. The CDR3 DNA follows: TGTGCCAGCTCACCACAAGGAATGGAAAATGAGCAGTTCTTC. Its translation: CASSPQGMENEQFF.

The V call is TRBV4-3, the J call TRBJ2-1; a possible D gene is TRBD1 (5 bases). CDR1 and CDR2 (germline): LGHNA, YSLEER. This CDR3 has 15 amino acids. Trimming took 3 bases from V and 5 from J, leaving 14 bases between them. The CDR3 reads CASSHRMIRDNEQFF. CDR3 in DNA: TGCGCCAGCAGCCACCGAATGATCAGGGACAATGAGCAGTTCTTC.

The J gene is TRBJ1-1, the V gene TRBV27, with TRBD1 identical over 8 bases. The length of the CDR3 is 16 residues. The V gene end was trimmed by 2 bases and the J gene end by 7 bases; junction bases not matched to a gene: 12. Germline CDR1 is MNHEY and CDR2 is SMNVEV (reference sequence). This CDR3 reads CASSLGGGRGLGEAFF. The CDR3 DNA reads as TGTGCCAGCAGTTTAGGGGGTGGCAGGGGGCTTGGTGAAGCTTTCTTT.

The rearrangement links TRBV7-9 to TRBJ2-3, with 12 bases aligning to TRBD2. Germline V gene data show CDR1 as SEHNR and CDR2 as FQNEAQ (reference sequence). V lost 5 bases and J lost 0; bases outside the gene matches: 3. This CDR3 has 16 amino acids. The CDR3: CASSTGLAGSTDTQYF. The CDR3 DNA follows: TGTGCCAGCAGCACCGGACTAGCGGGGAGCACAGATACGCAGTATTTT.

The chain couples TRBV4-1 to TRBJ2-5; D may match TRBD1 or TRBD2 (5 bases each). The CDR3 has 13 amino acids. In germline, CDR1 is MGHRA, CDR2 YSYEKL. V was shortened by 4 bases and J by 1 base, with 7 bases between the two germline ends. The DNA for the CDR3 is TGCGCCAGCAGCCCCGGGACCCAAGAGACCCAGTACTTC. It translates to CASSPGTQETQYF.

The rearrangement uses TRBV9 and TRBJ2-3, with D unresolved. The CDR3 length is 12 residues. The V and J ends lost 2 bases and 4 bases respectively, with 5 bases between them. Germline V gene lookup returns CDR1 SGDLS and CDR2 YYNGEE. CDR3 DNA: TGTGCCAGCAGCGTTAGATCAGATACGCAGTATTTT. Translated, it gives CASSVRSDTQYF. The complete variable domain, with remaining parts taken from reference TRBV9 and TRBJ2-3, reads DSGVTQTPKHLITATGQRVTLRCSPRSGDLSVYWYQQSLDQGLQFLIQYYNGEERAKGNILERFSAQQFPDLHSELNLSSLELGDSALYFCASSVRSDTQYFGPGTRLTVL.

V and J are TRBV29-1 and TRBJ2-5; maybe TRBD1 (5 bases). This CDR3 comprises 12 residues. Germline CDR1 and CDR2: SQVTM and ANQGSEA. Trimming removed 7 bases at V and 10 bases at J, with 19 bases between. CDR3 sequence: CSAVESGSRQYF. The CDR3 bases are TGCAGCGCTGTGGAGTCAGGGTCCCGCCAGTACTTC.

V is TRBV27 and J is TRBJ2-7; no reliable D call. The CDR3 totals 14 residues. V lost 5 bases to trimming and J lost 3 bases, with 14 bases between them. CDR1 is MNHEY and CDR2 is SMNVEV in the germline V gene (reference sequence). Written as DNA, the CDR3 is TGTGCCAGCAGTCCACAGTTGCCCTTCTACGAGCAGTACTTC. Its protein is CASSPQLPFYEQYF.

The chain carries TRBV4-3 and TRBJ1-2; D not resolved. This CDR3 region has 15 residues. Trimming removed 3 bases from V and 4 bases from J, with 15 bases in between. Germline CDR1 LGHNA, CDR2 YSLEER. The CDR3 DNA is TGCGCCAGCAGCCAGTCCGTCGGCGGGTGCTATGGCTACACCTTC. This sequence encodes CASSQSVGGCYGYTF.

This rearrangement joins TRBV5-5 to TRBJ2-1; no clear D gene. This CDR3 region has 11 residues. V lost 2 bases and J lost 13, with 10 bases in between. Germline V gives CDR1 SGHKS, CDR2 YYEKEE (reference sequence). The CDR3 sequence: CASSFTHSQFF. The CDR3 DNA reads TGTGCCAGCAGCTTTACACACTCCCAGTTCTTC.

This clone was picked up one time. The V gene is TRBV5-8, the J gene TRBJ2-1; either TRBD1 or TRBD2 may supply D (6 bases each). CDR1 and CDR2 (germline): SGHTS, YDEGEE. This CDR3 has 15 amino acids. V was trimmed by 2 bases and J by 3 bases, leaving 12 bases between them. The CDR3 coding sequence is TGTGCCAGCAGCTTAAGGGGGACTTACTACAATGAGCAGTTCTTC. Its translation: CASSLRGTYYNEQFF.

This chain connects TRBV19 to TRBJ1-5, with a weak D call TRBD1 (6 bases). This CDR3 is 14 amino acids long. The ends were cut back, 7 bases at V and 5 bases at J, with 15 bases in the middle. Germline V gives CDR1 LNHDA, CDR2 SQIVND (reference sequence). CDR3 protein: CASMGRGGDQPQHF. The CDR3, as DNA: TGTGCCAGTATGGGCAGGGGAGGGGATCAGCCCCAGCATTTT.

This sequence joins TRBV7-9 and TRBJ2-3; 8 bases are shared with TRBD1. After removal of 5 bases from V and 2 bases from J, the junction contained 9 bases not matched to a gene. The CDR3 contains 16 residues. The V gene's germline CDR1 is SEHNR and CDR2 FQNEAQ (reference sequence). The CDR3 reads CASSVRDRLYTDTQYF. The CDR3 DNA reads as TGTGCCAGCAGCGTCCGGGACAGGCTTTACACAGATACGCAGTATTTT.

This clone appeared a single time. The V and J genes are TRBV2 and TRBJ2-3; D uncertain. Trimming left V 4 bases short and J 2 bases short, with 1 base between. Germline V gives CDR1 SNHLY, CDR2 FYNNEI. This CDR3 has 11 amino acids. The CDR3 DNA follows: TGTGCCAGCAGTGCCACAGATACGCAGTATTTT. Translating it yields CASSATDTQYF.

V usage is TRBV2 and J usage is TRBJ1-1, with 8 bases lining up with TRBD1. V was pared by 5 bases and J by 3 bases, with 5 bases of the junction left unmatched. The CDR3 extends over 14 amino acids. The germline gives CDR1 SNHLY, CDR2 FYNNEI. This CDR3 reads CASSRLDRDTEAFF. The CDR3 DNA sequence: TGTGCCAGCAGTCGCTTGGACAGGGACACTGAAGCTTTCTTT. The full variable domain, in which reference TRBV2 and TRBJ1-1 provide the parts outside the CDR3, is EPEVTQTPSHQVTQMGQEVILRCVPISNHLYFYWYRQILGQKVEFLVSFYNNEISEKSEIFDDQFSVERPDGSNFTLKIRSTKLEDSAMYFCASSRLDRDTEAFFGQGTRLTVV.

V and J are TRBV27 and TRBJ2-1; a weak D match, TRBD2 (6 bases). Germline CDR1 reads MNHEY; CDR2 reads SMNVEV (reference sequence). Trimming took 6 bases from V and 2 from J, leaving 17 bases between them. CDR3 length: 16 amino acids. In DNA, the CDR3 is TGTGCCAGCAGGCAGTCTCGCGGGATTCCCTACAATGAGCAGTTCTTC. It yields the protein CASRQSRGIPYNEQFF.

The count of this clone is one. A read error may account for a junction end that differs from germline. Other nucleotide sequences in the sample specify the same CDR3. The chain links TRBV27 to TRBJ2-7; tentatively, D is TRBD2 (6 bases). The germline CDR1 and CDR2 sequences are MNHEY and SMNVEV (reference sequence). CDR3 size: 13 residues. CDR3 bases: TGTGCCAGTAGTTTATTCCTCCGGGGGGAGCAGTACTTC. Protein product: CASSLFLRGEQYF.

This chain connects TRBV4-3 to TRBJ2-7; the match to TRBD2 covers 9 bases. From germline, CDR1 is LGHNA and CDR2 YSLEER. Trimming at V came to 0 bases and at J to 6 bases, leaving 9 bases not matched to a gene. CDR3 length: 16 residues. This chain's CDR3 is CASSQDGPSGKCEQYF. CDR3 bases: TGCGCCAGCAGCCAAGATGGGCCTAGCGGGAAATGCGAGCAGTACTTC.

This chain links TRBV7-2 with TRBJ2-2, with D possibly being TRBD2 (6 bases). Germline V lookup: CDR1 SGHTA, CDR2 FQGNSA. V gave up 2 bases and J gave up 9 bases, with 22 bases separating them. The CDR3 totals 17 residues. CDR3 DNA: TGTGCCAGCAGCTTAAGGTGGAATAGCGGAGGACGACGGGAGCTGTTTTTT. It translates to CASSLRWNSGGRRELFF.

The genes are TRBV25-1 and TRBJ1-2, with 7 bases fitting TRBD1. This CDR3 spans 13 amino acids. Germline V gene data show CDR1 as MGHDK and CDR2 as SYGVNS. Losses at the gene ends were 5 bases for V and 6 bases for J; bases not matched to a gene: 6. Here the CDR3 DNA reads TGTGCCAGCAGTCGGAACAGGGGAGATGGCTACACCTTC. Encoded protein: CASSRNRGDGYTF.

The rearrangement uses TRBV28 and TRBJ2-7; TRBD1 matches at 7 bases. This CDR3 has 15 amino acids. V shed 4 bases and J 3 bases; nucleotides not matched to a gene: 9. Germline V gene lookup returns CDR1 MDHEN and CDR2 SYDVKM. CDR3 in amino acids: CASSSIGTEDYEQYF. The CDR3 DNA is TGTGCCAGCAGTTCGATCGGGACAGAAGACTACGAGCAGTACTTC.

The chain combines TRBV25-1 with TRBJ2-3, with D perhaps matching TRBD1 or TRBD2 (5 bases each). The CDR3 has 16 amino acids. The germline V gene has CDR1 MGHDK and CDR2 SYGVNS. V gave up 4 bases and J gave up 2 bases, with 16 bases separating them. CDR3 coding DNA: TGTGCCAGCAGTGCCCTGACGGGGACCCCCACAGATACGCAGTATTTT. Translating it yields CASSALTGTPTDTQYF. Combining the CDR3 with reference TRBV25-1 and TRBJ2-3 gives the whole variable domain EADIYQTPRYLVIGTGKKITLECSQTMGHDKMYWYQQDPGMELHLIHYSYGVNSTEKGDLSSESTVSRIRTEHFPLTLESARPSHTSQYLCASSALTGTPTDTQYFGPGTRLTVL.

The J gene is TRBJ2-7, the V gene TRBV7-2; D perhaps matches TRBD2 (5 bases). The germline V gene has CDR1 SGHTA and CDR2 FQGNSA. This CDR3 has 16 residues. V was pared by 6 bases and J by 7 bases, with 25 bases between. The CDR3 loop reads CASRGLGSDTGREQYF. CDR3 sequence (DNA): TGTGCCAGCAGGGGATTAGGGAGCGACACCGGTAGGGAGCAGTACTTC.

The gene calls are TRBV11-2 and TRBJ2-3, with D uncertain. Germline values: CDR1 SGHAT, CDR2 FQNNGV. The CDR3 length is 15 residues. V dropped 1 base and J dropped 1 base, with 9 bases sitting between them. The CDR3 spells CASSLGEGGTDTQYF. As DNA, the CDR3 is TGTGCCAGCAGCTTAGGCGAAGGAGGCACAGATACGCAGTATTTT.

The V call is TRBV2, the J call TRBJ2-7; TRBD1 agrees at 9 bases. Germline assignment: CDR1 SNHLY and CDR2 FYNNEI. V shed 6 bases and J 6 bases; nucleotides not matched to a gene: 33. This CDR3 has 22 residues. The CDR3 nucleotides read TGTGCCAGCAGGCCCGGACTGACGGGACAGGGATCGATAGTTTCACTAGCCGGCGAGCAGTACTTC. This encodes CASRPGLTGQGSIVSLAGEQYF.

The chain carries TRBV13 and TRBJ2-5; no definite D call. Germline-derived CDR1 and CDR2 are PRHDT and FYEKMQ (reference sequence). Trimming left V 0 bases short and J 2 bases short, with 4 bases between. The CDR3 contains 13 residues. The chain's CDR3 is CASSLGEQETQYF. The CDR3, as DNA: TGTGCCAGCAGCTTAGGGGAGCAAGAGACCCAGTACTTC. The whole variable domain, filled in from reference TRBV13 and TRBJ2-5, reads AAGVIQSPRHLIKEKRETATLKCYPIPRHDTVYWYQQGPGQDPQFLISFYEKMQSDKGSIPDRFSAQQFSDYHSELNMSSLELGDSALYFCASSLGEQETQYFGPGTRLLVL.

For the CDR3, the DNA is TGCGCCAGCAGCCAAGATGCGGGAGGGCCAGATACGCAGTATTTT. Translated, it gives CASSQDAGGPDTQYF. This chain connects TRBV4-1 to TRBJ2-3; 9 bases are shared with TRBD2. The germline V gene encodes CDR1 MGHRA and CDR2 YSYEKL. Unmatched junction bases numbered 2, after V lost 0 bases and J lost 4 bases. The CDR3 is 15 residues long.

This clone was detected once. The V gene is TRBV28, the J gene TRBJ1-2; no clear D gene. The CDR3 spans 16 residues. V was pared by 9 bases and J by 8 bases, with 28 bases between. Germline CDR1 reads MDHEN; CDR2 reads SYDVKM. CDR3 bases: TGTGCCAGTGGAGCTACCCAGGTCGCCGGGTCGAAGGGCTACACCTTC. Translating it yields CASGATQVAGSKGYTF.